The 14 T cell receptor beta chains below were found in one sample sequenced in a study of response to subunit inactivated influenza vaccine. TCRdb re-called the RT-PCR reads through MiXCR, storing one row per CDR3 protein. The sample has fewer than 700,000 distinct CDR3 sequences; about an eighth are singletons. Source: PBMCs from blood, taken roughly 6 weeks after vaccination. Source of these receptors: a middle-aged man who received an inactivated influenza vaccine.

In this sample, this clonotype turned up many times. V usage is TRBV12-3 or TRBV12-4 and J usage is TRBJ1-2; D possibly corresponds to TRBD1 (5 bases). CDR3 length: 13 residues. Trimming cost V 3 bases and J 8 bases, with 13 bases left between them. In nucleotides, the CDR3 is TGTGCCAGCAGTTTGACCAGGGTGAAGGGCTACACCTTC. Its protein product is CASSLTRVKGYTF.

The chain joins TRBV10-3 to TRBJ2-5; D remains unclear. Germline lookup yields CDR1 ENHRY and CDR2 SYGVKD. V lost 2 bases to trimming and J lost 2 bases, with 3 bases between them. This CDR3 region has 12 residues. The CDR3 nucleotides read TGTGCCATCAGTGAGACACAAGAGACCCAGTACTTC. Its translation: CAISETQETQYF.

As regards this clonotype: A read error may be the cause here, since a much bigger clone is one base away. The rearrangement uses TRBV12-3 or TRBV12-4 and TRBJ2-7; no firm D call. V lost 5 bases to trimming and J lost 11 bases, with 16 bases between them. This CDR3 contains 12 residues. The CDR3 nucleotides are TGTGCCAGCAGTCGACGACCGCAGGAGAAGTACTTC. Protein sequence: CASSRRPQEKYF.

This clonotype was recorded a few times. The CDR3 nucleotides read TGTGCCAGCAACCCCGAAGGACAGGGTTACGATGGCTACACCTTC. This translates into CASNPEGQGYDGYTF. The chain uses TRBV6-2 or TRBV6-3 and TRBJ1-2; 8 nucleotides agree with TRBD1. J was trimmed by 6 bases and V by 7 bases; bases with no gene match: 13. CDR3 length: 15 amino acids. Germline CDR1 is MNHEY and CDR2 is SVGEGT.

CDR3 coding DNA: TGTGCCTGGAGTGCAATACGGGGGAGAAGCAACTATGGCTACACCTTC. Its translation: CAWSAIRGRSNYGYTF. The chain recombines TRBV30 with TRBJ1-2; perhaps TRBD1 as D (5 bases). Trimming took 1 base from V and 2 from J, leaving 17 bases between them. Germline V lookup: CDR1 GTSNPN, CDR2 SVGIG (reference sequence). The CDR3 totals 16 residues.

The genes are TRBV3-1 and TRBJ2-1; TRBD2 matches 8 bases. The CDR3 contains 15 residues. In germline, CDR1 is LGHDT, CDR2 YNNKEL (reference sequence). The V and J ends lost 4 bases and 4 bases, in that order; junction bases with no gene match: 6. CDR3 sequence reads: CASSLQRGLYNEQFF. The CDR3 DNA sequence: TGTGCCAGCAGCCTCCAGCGGGGGCTTTACAATGAGCAGTTCTTC.

The chain carries TRBV3-1 and TRBJ1-4, with 8 bases that match TRBD1. Unmatched junction bases numbered 2, after V lost 0 bases and J lost 5 bases. The CDR3 contains 15 residues. Looked up from germline, CDR1 is LGHDT and CDR2 is YNNKEL (reference sequence). This CDR3 is CASSQDGTGNEKLFF. The CDR3 bases are TGTGCCAGCAGCCAAGACGGGACAGGCAATGAAAAACTGTTTTTT.

The rearrangement uses TRBV4-1 and TRBJ1-1, with D perhaps matching TRBD1 (6 bases). The CDR3 runs 12 residues. Germline lookup yields CDR1 MGHRA and CDR2 YSYEKL. Trimming shortened V by 10 bases and J by 2 bases, and 11 bases separated the two germline ends. CDR3 residues: CATGGLNTEAFF. The CDR3 DNA reads TGCGCCACCGGGGGGCTAAACACTGAAGCTTTCTTT.

The chain uses TRBV6-2 or TRBV6-3 and TRBJ1-1; D not certain. Per germline, CDR1 MNHEY and CDR2 SVGEGT. V was shortened by 0 bases and J by 3 bases, with 11 bases between the two germline ends. CDR3 length: 15 amino acids. The CDR3 loop reads CASSYSSTRHTEAFF. The CDR3 nucleotides read TGTGCCAGCAGTTACTCGAGTACCAGACACACTGAAGCTTTCTTT.

The table lists this clonotype with a few counts. The J gene is TRBJ2-1, the V gene TRBV24-1, with D maybe TRBD1 (5 bases). The CDR3 is 15 residues long. Trimming removed 4 bases at V and 2 bases at J, with 11 bases between. Germline CDR1 is KGHDR and CDR2 is SFDVKD. The CDR3 reads CATSDDRKPYNEQFF. In DNA, the CDR3 is TGTGCCACCAGTGACGACAGAAAACCCTACAATGAGCAGTTCTTC.

This clonotype was counted a few times. CDR3 nucleotide sequence: TGCGCCAGCAGCCAAGTTGTAGCGGGAGCCTCAGATACGCAGTATTTT. As protein: CASSQVVAGASDTQYF. V is TRBV4-3 and J is TRBJ2-3; 9 positions match TRBD2. The J segment lost 4 bases and the V segment lost 1 base, leaving 6 bases of the junction unmatched. The CDR3 contains 16 residues. Looked up from germline, CDR1 is LGHNA and CDR2 is YSLEER.

The V call is TRBV27, the J call TRBJ2-2; D remains unclear. The CDR3 contains 15 residues. V lost 5 bases and J lost 1, with 11 bases in between. Germline V gene data show CDR1 as MNHEY and CDR2 as SMNVEV (reference sequence). CDR3 DNA sequence: TGTGCCAGCAGTGCCCAGGCTTGGAACACCGGGGAGCTGTTTTTT. Its protein is CASSAQAWNTGELFF.

This clonotype was observed a few times. The V gene is TRBV6-1, the J gene TRBJ1-6, with TRBD1 matching 9 bases. Germline assignment: CDR1 MNHNS and CDR2 SASEGT. The V and J ends lost 7 bases and 7 bases, in that order; junction bases with no gene match: 8. The CDR3 totals 15 residues. The CDR3 nucleotides are TGTGCCAGCACCGGAGGGACAGGGAACAATTCACCCCTCCACTTT. It encodes CASTGGTGNNSPLHF.

This clonotype has just a few counts. The chain employs TRBV20-1 and TRBJ1-1; D might be TRBD1 (5 bases). The V gene lost 5 bases and the J gene lost 7 bases, with 14 bases spanning the gap. The CDR3 spans 12 residues. Germline loops: CDR1 DFQATT, CDR2 SNEGSKA (reference sequence). The CDR3, as DNA: TGCAGTGCTCCAAGAGGGGCAGGTGAAGCTTTCTTT. Its translation: CSAPRGAGEAFF.